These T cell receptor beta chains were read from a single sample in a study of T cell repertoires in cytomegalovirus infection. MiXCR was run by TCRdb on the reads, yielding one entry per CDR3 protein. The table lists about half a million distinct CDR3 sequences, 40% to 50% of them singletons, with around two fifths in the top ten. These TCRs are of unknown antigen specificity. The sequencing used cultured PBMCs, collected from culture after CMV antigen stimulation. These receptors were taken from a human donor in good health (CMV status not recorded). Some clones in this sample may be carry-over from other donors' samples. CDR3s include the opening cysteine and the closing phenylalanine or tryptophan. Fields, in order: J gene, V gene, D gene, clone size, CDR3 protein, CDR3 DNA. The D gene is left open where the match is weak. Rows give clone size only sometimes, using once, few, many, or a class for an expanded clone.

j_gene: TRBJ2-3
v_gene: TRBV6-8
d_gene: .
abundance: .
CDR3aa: CASSYRYPSSTDTQYF
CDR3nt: TGTGCCAGCAGTTATCGCTACCCTTCTTCCACAGATACGCAGTATTTT

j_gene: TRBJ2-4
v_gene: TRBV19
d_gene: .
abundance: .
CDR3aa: CASTSPFGGKNIQYF
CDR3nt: TGTGCCAGTACCTCCCCTTTTGGAGGCAAAAACATTCAGTACTTC

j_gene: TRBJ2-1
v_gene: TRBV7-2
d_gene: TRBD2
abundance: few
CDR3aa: CASKPQPSASGGGLYNEQFF
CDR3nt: TGTGCCAGCAAACCACAACCCTCCGCTAGCGGGGGGGGGCTGTACAATGAGCAGTTCTTC

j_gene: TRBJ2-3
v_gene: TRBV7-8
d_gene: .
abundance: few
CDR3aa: CASSLQGGADTQYF
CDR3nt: TGTGCCAGCAGCTTGCAGGGGGGAGCAGATACGCAGTATTTT

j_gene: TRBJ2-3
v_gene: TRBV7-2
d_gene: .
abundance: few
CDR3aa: CASSLRSSGISTDTQYF
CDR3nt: TGTGCCAGCAGCTTACGGAGTAGCGGTATTAGCACAGATACGCAGTATTTT

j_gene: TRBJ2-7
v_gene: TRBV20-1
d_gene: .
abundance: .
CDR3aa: CSARDRATPGQYF
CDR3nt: TGCAGTGCAAGAGATCGGGCTACTCCGGGGCAGTACTTC

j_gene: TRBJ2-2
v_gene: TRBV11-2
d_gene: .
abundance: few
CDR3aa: CASSLRRSGTVVGTGELFF
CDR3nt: TGTGCCAGCAGCCTAAGGCGGTCAGGGACGGTGGTTGGGACCGGGGAGCTGTTTTTT

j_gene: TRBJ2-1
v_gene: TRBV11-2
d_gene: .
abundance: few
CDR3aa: CASSSSTYYNEQFF
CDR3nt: TGTGCCAGCAGCTCCTCGACTTATTACAATGAGCAGTTCTTC

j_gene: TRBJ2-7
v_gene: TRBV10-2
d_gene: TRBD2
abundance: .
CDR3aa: CASKGSSGESSYEQYF
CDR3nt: TGCGCCAGCAAGGGGAGTAGCGGGGAGAGCTCCTACGAGCAGTACTTC

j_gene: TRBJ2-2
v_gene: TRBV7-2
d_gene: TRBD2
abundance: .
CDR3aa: CASSLDPGTSGRVRKNTGELFF
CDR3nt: TGTGCCAGCAGCTTAGACCCCGGGACTAGCGGGAGGGTCCGGAAGAACACCGGGGAGCTGTTTTTT

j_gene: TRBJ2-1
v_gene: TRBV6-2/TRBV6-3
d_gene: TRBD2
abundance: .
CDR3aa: CASMGLASYNEQFF
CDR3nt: TGTGCCAGCATGGGACTAGCGAGCTACAATGAGCAGTTCTTC

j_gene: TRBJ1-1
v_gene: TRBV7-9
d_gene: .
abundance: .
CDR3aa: CASSPGGGGGTEAFF
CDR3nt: TGTGCCAGCAGCCCGGGGGGGGGTGGCGGCACTGAAGCTTTCTTT

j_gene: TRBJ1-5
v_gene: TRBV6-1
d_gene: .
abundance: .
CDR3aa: CASTLKAGGNQPQHF
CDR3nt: TGTGCCAGCACCCTAAAAGCGGGGGGCAATCAGCCCCAGCATTTT

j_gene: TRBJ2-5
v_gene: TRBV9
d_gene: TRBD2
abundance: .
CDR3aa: CASSVGLAWQETQYF
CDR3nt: TGTGCCAGCAGCGTAGGACTAGCGTGGCAAGAGACCCAGTACTTC

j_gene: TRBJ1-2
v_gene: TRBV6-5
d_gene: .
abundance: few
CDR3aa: CASSRGQPQGLYGYTF
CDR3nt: TGTGCCAGCAGTCGCGGACAGCCTCAAGGTTTATATGGCTACACCTTC

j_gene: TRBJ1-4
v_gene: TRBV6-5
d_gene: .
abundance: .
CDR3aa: CASSPRVTNEKLFF
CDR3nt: TGTGCCAGCAGCCCTCGGGTCACTAATGAAAAACTGTTTTTT

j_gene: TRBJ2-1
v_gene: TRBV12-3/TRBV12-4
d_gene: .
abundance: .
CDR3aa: CASSLGGVEQFF
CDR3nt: TGTGCCAGCAGCTTAGGAGGGGTTGAGCAGTTCTTC

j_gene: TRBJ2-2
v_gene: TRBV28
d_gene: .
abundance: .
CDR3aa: CASSPTGGPRGTGELFF
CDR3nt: TGTGCCAGCAGCCCTACGGGGGGCCCCCGCGGCACCGGGGAGCTGTTTTTT

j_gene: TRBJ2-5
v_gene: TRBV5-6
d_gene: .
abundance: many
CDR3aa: CASSSGVAGETQYF
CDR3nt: TGTGCCAGCAGCTCAGGGGTAGCAGGAGAGACCCAGTACTTC

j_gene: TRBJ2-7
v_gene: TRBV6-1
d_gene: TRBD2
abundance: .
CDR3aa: CASSSRGDEQYF
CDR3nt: TGTGCCAGCAGTTCCCGGGGGGACGAGCAGTACTTC

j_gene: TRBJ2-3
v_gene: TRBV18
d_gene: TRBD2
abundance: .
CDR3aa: CASSPTSGGDGTQYF
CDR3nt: TGTGCCAGCTCGCCGACTAGCGGAGGAGATGGTACGCAGTATTTT

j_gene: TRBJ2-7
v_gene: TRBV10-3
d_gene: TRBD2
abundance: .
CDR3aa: CAISELLGLESGQYF
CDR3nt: TGTGCCATCAGTGAGTTGTTGGGACTAGAGTCCGGGCAGTACTTC

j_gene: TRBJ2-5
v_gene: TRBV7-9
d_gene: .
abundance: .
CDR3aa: CASSLRGWSAQETQYF
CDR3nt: TGTGCCAGCAGCTTACGGGGCTGGTCTGCCCAAGAGACCCAGTACTTC

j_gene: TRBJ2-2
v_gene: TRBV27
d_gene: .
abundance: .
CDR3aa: CASLEKGWYTGELFF
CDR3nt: TGTGCCAGCCTCGAGAAAGGGTGGTACACCGGGGAGCTGTTTTTT

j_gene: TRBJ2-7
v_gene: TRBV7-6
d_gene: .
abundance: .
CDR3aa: CASSPPPDGADEQYF
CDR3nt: TGTGCCAGCAGCCCGCCCCCTGACGGGGCGGACGAGCAGTACTTC

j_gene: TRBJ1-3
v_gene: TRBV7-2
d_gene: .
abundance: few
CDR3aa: CASSQLGSGNTIYF
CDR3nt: TGTGCCAGCAGCCAATTGGGCTCTGGAAACACCATATATTTT

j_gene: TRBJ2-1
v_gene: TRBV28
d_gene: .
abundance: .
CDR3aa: CASIAGHYNEQFF
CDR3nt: TGTGCCAGCATCGCAGGGCATTACAATGAGCAGTTCTTC

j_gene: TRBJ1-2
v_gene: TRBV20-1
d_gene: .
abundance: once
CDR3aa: CSARRWGADYGYTF
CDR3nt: TGCAGTGCCAGGAGATGGGGGGCCGACTATGGCTACACCTTC

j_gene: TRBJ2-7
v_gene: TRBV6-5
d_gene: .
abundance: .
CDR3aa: CASSYAGPRPYEQYF
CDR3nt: TGTGCCAGCAGTTATGCGGGCCCCAGACCCTACGAGCAGTACTTC

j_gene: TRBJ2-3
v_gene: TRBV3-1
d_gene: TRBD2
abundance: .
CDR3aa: CASSQVMLAGVRKGTDTQYF
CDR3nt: TGTGCCAGCAGCCAAGTTATGCTAGCGGGGGTCAGAAAGGGCACAGATACGCAGTATTTT

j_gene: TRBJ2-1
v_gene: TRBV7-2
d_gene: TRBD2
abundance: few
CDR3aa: CASSPPGLAGGQRGEQFF
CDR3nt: TGTGCCAGCAGCCCGCCGGGACTAGCGGGAGGACAAAGAGGTGAGCAGTTCTTC

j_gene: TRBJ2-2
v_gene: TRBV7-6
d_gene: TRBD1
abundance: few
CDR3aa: CASSATGTGRTGELFF
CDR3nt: TGTGCCAGCAGCGCCACCGGGACAGGGCGCACCGGGGAGCTGTTTTTT

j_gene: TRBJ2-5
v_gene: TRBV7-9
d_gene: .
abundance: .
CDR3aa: CASTPWSETQYF
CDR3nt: TGTGCCAGCACCCCCTGGAGTGAGACCCAGTACTTC

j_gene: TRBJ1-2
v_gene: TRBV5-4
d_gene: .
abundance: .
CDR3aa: CASRPTEHSYGYTF
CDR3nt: TGTGCCAGCAGACCCACCGAACACTCTTATGGCTACACCTTC

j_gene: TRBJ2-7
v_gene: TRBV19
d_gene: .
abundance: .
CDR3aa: CASIPPGPLCEQYF
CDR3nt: TGTGCCAGTATCCCTCCCGGGCCCCTATGCGAGCAGTACTTC

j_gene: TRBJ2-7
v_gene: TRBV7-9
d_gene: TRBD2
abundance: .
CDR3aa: CASSLDLGGSPYEQYF
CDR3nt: TGTGCCAGCAGCTTAGATCTCGGGGGGAGCCCCTACGAGCAGTACTTC

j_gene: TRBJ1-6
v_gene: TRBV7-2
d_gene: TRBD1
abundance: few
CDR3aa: CASSSRIQGSTLHF
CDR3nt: TGTGCCAGCAGCTCTCGGATACAGGGGAGCACCCTCCACTTT

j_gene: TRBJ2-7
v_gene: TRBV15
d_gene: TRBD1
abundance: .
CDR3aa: CATSRETGGTDEQYF
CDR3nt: TGTGCCACCAGCAGGGAGACAGGGGGCACCGACGAGCAGTACTTC

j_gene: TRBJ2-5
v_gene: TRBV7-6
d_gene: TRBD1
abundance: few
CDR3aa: CASSPASPGQGIARETQYF
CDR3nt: TGTGCCAGCAGCCCCGCGTCCCCGGGACAGGGGATCGCGCGAGAGACCCAGTACTTC